This record looks at one TCR beta chain sequence and its context. Each CDR3 protein gets one entry in TCRdb, which reprocessed the 5' RACE reads and gives no DNA. The sample data list 500,000 or so distinct CDR3 sequences. This record belongs to a study of T cells expressing NK-cell markers. Sequenced material: blood T cells: a sorted CD56 or NKG2C T cell subset, CD4+ or CD8+ T cells, or bulk PBMC T cells (not recorded which). The receptor was derived from a man younger than 30 in good health.

This CDR3 is CASKLEGLSHEQYF. This chain uses TRBV7-2 with TRBJ2-7; TCRdb reports TRBD2, a call that lacks DNA to check it against. Germline lookup yields CDR1 SGHTA and CDR2 FQGNSA. The CDR3 totals 14 residues.